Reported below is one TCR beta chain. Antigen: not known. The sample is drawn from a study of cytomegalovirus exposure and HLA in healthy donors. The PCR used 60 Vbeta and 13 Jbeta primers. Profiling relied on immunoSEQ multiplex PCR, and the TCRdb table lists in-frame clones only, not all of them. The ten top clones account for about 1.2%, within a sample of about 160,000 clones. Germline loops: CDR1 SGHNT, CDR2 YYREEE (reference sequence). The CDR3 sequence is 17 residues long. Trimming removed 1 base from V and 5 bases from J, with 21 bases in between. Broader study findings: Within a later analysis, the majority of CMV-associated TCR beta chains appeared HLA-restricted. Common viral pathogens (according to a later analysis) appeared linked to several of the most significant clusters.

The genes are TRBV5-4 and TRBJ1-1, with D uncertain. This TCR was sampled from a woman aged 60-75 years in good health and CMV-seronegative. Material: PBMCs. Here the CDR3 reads CASSLYVRRSSETEAFF. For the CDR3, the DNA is TGTGCCAGCAGCTTGTACGTTCGTCGGTCCAGCGAAACTGAAGCTTTCTTT.